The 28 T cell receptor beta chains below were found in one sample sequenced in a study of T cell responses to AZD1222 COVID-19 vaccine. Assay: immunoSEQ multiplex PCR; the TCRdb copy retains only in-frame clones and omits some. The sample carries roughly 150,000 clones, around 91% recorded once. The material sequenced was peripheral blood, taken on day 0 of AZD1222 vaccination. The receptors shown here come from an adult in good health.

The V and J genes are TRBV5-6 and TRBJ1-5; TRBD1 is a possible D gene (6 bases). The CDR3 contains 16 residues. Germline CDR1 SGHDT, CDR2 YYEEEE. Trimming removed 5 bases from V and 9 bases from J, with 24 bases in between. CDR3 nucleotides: TGTGCCAGCAGTTCAAATTTAGGGGGGAGCGAAAGGCCCCAGCATTTT. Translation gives CASSSNLGGSERPQHF. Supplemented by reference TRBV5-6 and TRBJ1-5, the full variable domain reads DAGVTQSPTHLIKTRGQQVTLRCSPKSGHDTVSWYQQALGQGPQFIFQYYEEEERQRGNFPDRFSGHQFPNYSSELNVNALLLGDSALYLCASSSNLGGSERPQHFGDGTRLSIL.

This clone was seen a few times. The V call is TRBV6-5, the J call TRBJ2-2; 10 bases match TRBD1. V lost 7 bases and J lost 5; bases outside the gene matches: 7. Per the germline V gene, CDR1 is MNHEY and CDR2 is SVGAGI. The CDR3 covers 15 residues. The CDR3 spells CASTRQGAMTGELFF. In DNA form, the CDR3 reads TGTGCCAGCACCAGACAGGGGGCGATGACCGGGGAGCTGTTTTTT.

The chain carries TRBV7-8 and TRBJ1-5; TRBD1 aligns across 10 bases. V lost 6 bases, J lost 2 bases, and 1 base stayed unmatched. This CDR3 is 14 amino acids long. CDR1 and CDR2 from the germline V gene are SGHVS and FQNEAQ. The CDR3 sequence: CASRGTGGNQPQHF. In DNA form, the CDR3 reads TGTGCCAGCAGGGGGACAGGGGGCAATCAGCCCCAGCATTTT.

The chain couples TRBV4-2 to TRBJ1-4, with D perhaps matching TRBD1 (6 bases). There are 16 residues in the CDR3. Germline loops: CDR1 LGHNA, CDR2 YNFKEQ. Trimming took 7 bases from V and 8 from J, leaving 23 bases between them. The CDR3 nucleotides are TGTGCCAGCACCTCCTCTTTTGGGGGGGCGTTGGAAAAACTGTTTTTT. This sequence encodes CASTSSFGGALEKLFF.

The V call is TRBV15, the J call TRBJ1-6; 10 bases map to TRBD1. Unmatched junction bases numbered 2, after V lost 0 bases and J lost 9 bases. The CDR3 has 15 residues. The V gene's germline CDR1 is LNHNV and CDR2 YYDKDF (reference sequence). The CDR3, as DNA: TGTGCCACCAGCAGAGATCGGGACAGGGGTTCACCCCTCCACTTT. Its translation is CATSRDRDRGSPLHF.

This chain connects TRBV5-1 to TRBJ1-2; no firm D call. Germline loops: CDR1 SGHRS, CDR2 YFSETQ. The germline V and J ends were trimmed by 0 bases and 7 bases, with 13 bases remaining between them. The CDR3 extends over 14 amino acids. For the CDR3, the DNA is TGCGCCAGCAGCTTGGGACCGGTTAAAGGTGGCTACACCTTC. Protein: CASSLGPVKGGYTF.

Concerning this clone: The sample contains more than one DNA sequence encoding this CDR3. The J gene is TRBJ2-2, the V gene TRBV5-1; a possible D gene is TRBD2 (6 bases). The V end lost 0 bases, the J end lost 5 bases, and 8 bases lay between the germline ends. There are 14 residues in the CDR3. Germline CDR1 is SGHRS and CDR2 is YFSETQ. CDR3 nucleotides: TGCGCCAGCAGCTTGGGGGGAGGAACCGGGGAGCTGTTTTTT. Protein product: CASSLGGGTGELFF.

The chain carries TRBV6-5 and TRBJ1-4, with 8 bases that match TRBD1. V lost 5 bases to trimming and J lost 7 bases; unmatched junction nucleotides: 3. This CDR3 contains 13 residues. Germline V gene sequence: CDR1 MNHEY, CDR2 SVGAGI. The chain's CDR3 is CASSPGQGEKLFF. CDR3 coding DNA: TGTGCCAGCAGTCCAGGACAGGGTGAAAAACTGTTTTTT.

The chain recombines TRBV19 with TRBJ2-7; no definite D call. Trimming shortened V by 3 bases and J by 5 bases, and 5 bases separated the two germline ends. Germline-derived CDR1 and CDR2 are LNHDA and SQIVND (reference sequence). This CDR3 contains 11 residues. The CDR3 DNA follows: TGTGCCAGTAGTATTGGTAACGAGCAGTACTTC. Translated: CASSIGNEQYF. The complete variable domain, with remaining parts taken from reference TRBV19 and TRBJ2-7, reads DGGITQSPKYLFRKEGQNVTLSCEQNLNHDAMYWYRQDPGQGLRLIYYSQIVNDFQKGDIAEGYSVSREKKESFPLTVTSAQKNPTAFYLCASSIGNEQYFGPGTRLTVT.

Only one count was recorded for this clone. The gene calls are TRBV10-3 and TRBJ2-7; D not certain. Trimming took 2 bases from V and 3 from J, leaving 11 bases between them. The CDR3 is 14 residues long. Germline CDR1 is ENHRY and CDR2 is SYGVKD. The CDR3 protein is CAISETDQYYEQYF. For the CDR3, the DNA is TGTGCCATCAGTGAGACAGACCAGTACTACGAGCAGTACTTC.

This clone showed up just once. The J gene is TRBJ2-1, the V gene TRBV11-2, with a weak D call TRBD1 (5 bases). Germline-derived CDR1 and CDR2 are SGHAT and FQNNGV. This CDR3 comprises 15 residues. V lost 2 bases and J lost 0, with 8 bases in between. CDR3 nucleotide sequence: TGTGCCAGCAGCTTAAGGGGAAACTCCTACAATGAGCAGTTCTTC. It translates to CASSLRGNSYNEQFF.

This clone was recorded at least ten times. The CDR3 protein is CASSEGEAGNQPQHF. The CDR3 DNA is TGTGCCAGCAGTGAAGGGGAAGCGGGGAATCAGCCCCAGCATTTT. The chain joins TRBV6-1 to TRBJ1-5; D remains ambiguous. V shed 1 base and J shed 4 bases, with 11 bases lying between them. The length of the CDR3 is 15 residues. The V gene's germline CDR1 is MNHNS and CDR2 SASEGT.

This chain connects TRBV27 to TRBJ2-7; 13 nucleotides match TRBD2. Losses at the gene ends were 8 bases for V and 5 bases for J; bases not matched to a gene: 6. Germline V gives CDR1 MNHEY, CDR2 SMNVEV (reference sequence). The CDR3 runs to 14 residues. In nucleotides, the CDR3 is TGTGCCAGCGGCCCGGGACTAGCGGGGCACGAGCAGTACTTC. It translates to CASGPGLAGHEQYF.

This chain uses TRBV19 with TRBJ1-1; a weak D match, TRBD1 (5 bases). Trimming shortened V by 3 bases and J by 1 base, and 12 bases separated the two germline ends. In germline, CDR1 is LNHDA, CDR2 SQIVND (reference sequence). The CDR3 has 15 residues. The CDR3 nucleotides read TGTGCCAGTAGTATTTCCGGGACCGCGAACACTGAAGCTTTCTTT. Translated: CASSISGTANTEAFF.

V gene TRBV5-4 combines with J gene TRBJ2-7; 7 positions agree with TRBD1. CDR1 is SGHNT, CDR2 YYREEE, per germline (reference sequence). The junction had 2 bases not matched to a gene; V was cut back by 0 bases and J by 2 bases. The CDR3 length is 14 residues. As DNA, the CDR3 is TGTGCCAGCAGCTTGGAACAGGGGCCCTACGAGCAGTACTTC. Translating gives CASSLEQGPYEQYF.

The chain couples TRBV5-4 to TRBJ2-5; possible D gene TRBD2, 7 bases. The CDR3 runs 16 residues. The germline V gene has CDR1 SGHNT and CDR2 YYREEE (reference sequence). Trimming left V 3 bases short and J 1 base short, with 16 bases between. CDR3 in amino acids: CASSSRGGAPQETQYF. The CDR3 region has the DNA TGTGCCAGCAGCTCCAGAGGGGGGGCGCCCCAAGAGACCCAGTACTTC.

DNA of the CDR3: TGTGCCAGCAGCATAGGACTAGTAAACACAGATACGCAGTATTTT. This encodes CASSIGLVNTDTQYF. This chain uses TRBV5-6 with TRBJ2-3; 7 bases fit TRBD2. This CDR3 spans 15 amino acids. Germline V CDR1 and CDR2: SGHDT, YYEEEE. With V trimmed by 4 bases and J by 2 bases, 7 bases remained unmatched.

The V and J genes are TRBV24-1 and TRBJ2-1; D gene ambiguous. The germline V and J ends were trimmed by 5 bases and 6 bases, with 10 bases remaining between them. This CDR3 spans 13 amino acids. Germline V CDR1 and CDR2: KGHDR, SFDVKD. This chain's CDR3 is CATSGPDPNEQFF. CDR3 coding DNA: TGTGCCACCAGTGGCCCCGACCCCAATGAGCAGTTCTTC.

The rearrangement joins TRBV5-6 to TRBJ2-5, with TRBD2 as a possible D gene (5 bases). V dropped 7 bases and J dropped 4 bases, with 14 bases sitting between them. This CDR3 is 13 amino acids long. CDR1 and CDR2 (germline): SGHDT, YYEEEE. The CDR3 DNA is TGTGCCAGCGGGGTTGGGAGCGGAGAGACCCAGTACTTC. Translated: CASGVGSGETQYF.

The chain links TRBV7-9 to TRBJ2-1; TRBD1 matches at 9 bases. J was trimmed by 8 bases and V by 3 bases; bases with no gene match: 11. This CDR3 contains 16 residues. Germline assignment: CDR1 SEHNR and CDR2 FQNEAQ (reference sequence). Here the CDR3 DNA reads TGTGCCAGCAGCTTGGGAATGGGGGACAGGGAGGATGAGCAGTTCTTC. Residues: CASSLGMGDREDEQFF. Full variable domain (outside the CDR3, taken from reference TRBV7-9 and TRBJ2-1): DTGVSQNPRHKITKRGQNVTFRCDPISEHNRLYWYRQTLGQGPEFLTYFQNEAQLEKSRLLSDRFSAERPKGSFSTLEIQRTEQGDSAMYLCASSLGMGDREDEQFFGPGTRLTVL.

The CDR3 region is CASSLAGLAGQAEQFF. DNA of the CDR3: TGTGCCAGCAGCTTAGCGGGACTAGCGGGACAAGCTGAGCAGTTCTTC. The J gene is TRBJ2-1, the V gene TRBV7-2; 13 nucleotides align to TRBD2. With 0 bases clipped from V and 9 bases from J, the junction kept 5 bases outside the gene matches. Germline CDR1 SGHTA, CDR2 FQGNSA. The CDR3 loop spans 16 amino acids.

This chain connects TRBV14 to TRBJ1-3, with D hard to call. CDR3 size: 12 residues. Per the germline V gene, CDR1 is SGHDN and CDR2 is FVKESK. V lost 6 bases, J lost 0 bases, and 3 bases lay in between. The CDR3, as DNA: TGTGCCAGCAGGGCCTCTGGAAACACCATATATTTT. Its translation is CASRASGNTIYF.

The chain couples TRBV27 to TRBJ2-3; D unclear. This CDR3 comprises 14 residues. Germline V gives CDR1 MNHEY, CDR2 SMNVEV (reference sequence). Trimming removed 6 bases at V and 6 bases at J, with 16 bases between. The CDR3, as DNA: TGTGCCAGCAGAGACCCCCAGTATTTTGATACGCAGTATTTT. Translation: CASRDPQYFDTQYF.

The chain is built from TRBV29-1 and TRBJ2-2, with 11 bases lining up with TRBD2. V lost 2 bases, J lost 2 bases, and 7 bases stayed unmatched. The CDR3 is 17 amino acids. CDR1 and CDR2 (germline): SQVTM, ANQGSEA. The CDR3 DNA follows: TGCAGCGTTGAATCTAGCGGGAGGAACCTTAACACCGGGGAGCTGTTTTTT. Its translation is CSVESSGRNLNTGELFF.

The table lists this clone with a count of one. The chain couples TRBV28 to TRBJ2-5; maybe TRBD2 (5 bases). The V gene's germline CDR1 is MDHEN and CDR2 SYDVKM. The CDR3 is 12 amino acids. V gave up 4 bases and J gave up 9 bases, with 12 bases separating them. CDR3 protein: CASSSPRRAQYF. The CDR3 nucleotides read TGTGCCAGCAGTTCCCCCAGGCGGGCCCAGTACTTC. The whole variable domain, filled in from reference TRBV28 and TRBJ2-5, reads DVKVTQSSRYLVKRTGEKVFLECVQDMDHENMFWYRQDPGLGLRLIYFSYDVKMKEKGDIPEGYSVSREKKERFSLILESASTNQTSMYLCASSSPRRAQYFGPGTRLLVL.

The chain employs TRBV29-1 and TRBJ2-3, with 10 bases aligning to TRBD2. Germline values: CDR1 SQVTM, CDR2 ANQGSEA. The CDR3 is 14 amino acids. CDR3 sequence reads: CSAQKREGQGTQYF. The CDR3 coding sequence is TGCAGTGCCCAAAAGCGGGAGGGCCAAGGTACGCAGTATTTT.

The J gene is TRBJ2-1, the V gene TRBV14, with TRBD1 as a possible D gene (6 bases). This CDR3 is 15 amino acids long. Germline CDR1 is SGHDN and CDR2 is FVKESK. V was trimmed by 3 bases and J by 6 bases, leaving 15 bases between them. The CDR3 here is CASSHNREWGNEQFF. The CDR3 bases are TGTGCCAGCAGCCACAACAGGGAATGGGGCAATGAGCAGTTCTTC.

CDR3 DNA sequence: TGTGCCAGCAGCTTAGCCGGGTCTGGGGCCAACGTCCTGACTTTC. Translated: CASSLAGSGANVLTF. The V and J genes are TRBV7-3 and TRBJ2-6; D call uncertain. V lost 2 bases, J lost 1 base, and 6 bases lay in between. From germline, CDR1 is SGHTA and CDR2 FQGTGA. The CDR3 totals 15 residues. Full variable domain (outside the CDR3, taken from reference TRBV7-3 and TRBJ2-6): GAGVSQTPSNKVTEKGKYVELRCDPISGHTALYWYRQSLGQGPEFLIYFQGTGAADDSGLPNDRFFAVRPEGSVSTLKIQRTERGDSAVYLCASSLAGSGANVLTFGAGSRLTVL.